This TCR beta chain was recovered during a study of T cell repertoires in cytomegalovirus infection. Details on this clonotype: Its antigen remains unknown.

CDR1 is SQVTM and CDR2 is ANQGSEA in the germline V gene. V gave up 7 bases and J gave up 5 bases, with 15 bases separating them. CDR3 length: 13 residues. TCRdb processed the reads anew with MiXCR; each CDR3 protein has one entry. Of around 770,000 distinct CDR3 sequences in the sample, 29% were seen once. Whole-study results and caveats: The ex vivo response was dominated by HLA-C-restricted CMV-specific TCR beta clonotypes.

The sequencing here drew on cultured CD8+ T cells from PBMCs, taken from culture after CMV antigen stimulation. The chain is built from TRBV29-1 and TRBJ2-1; D possibly uses TRBD1 or TRBD2 (5 bases each). The origin of this receptor is a human donor in good health (CMV status not recorded). Some clones in this sample may be carry-over from other donors' samples. As DNA, the CDR3 is TGCAGCGGAGGTGGGGGTGAACACAATGAGCAGTTCTTC. Translated, it gives CSGGGGEHNEQFF.